The T cell receptor beta chain described here comes from a study of STAT5B mutations in CD4+ large granular lymphocyte leukemia. Looked up from germline, CDR1 is SGHTA and CDR2 is FQGNSA. V was pared by 1 base and J by 2 bases, with 15 bases between. The CDR3 contains 16 residues. Study conclusions and caveats: Compared with healthy controls (2/35), patient top clones favored TRBV06 (8/27).

Concerning this clone itself: Its antigen is unidentified.

The assay was immunoSEQ multiplex PCR, and TCRdb's table has in-frame clones only and misses some. The table lists some 40,000 clones, 86% of them singletons. The gene calls are TRBV7-2 and TRBJ2-7; D might be TRBD1 (5 bases). The clonotype was recovered from a human donor in good health. Specimen: CD4+ T cells from blood buffy coats. CDR3 protein: CASSLVGQGLAYEQYF. In DNA form, the CDR3 reads TGTGCCAGCAGCTTAGTTGGTCAGGGCCTTGCCTACGAGCAGTACTTC.